Presented here are 22 T cell receptor beta chains from one specimen sequenced in a study of cytomegalovirus exposure and HLA in healthy donors. PCR was performed using 60 Vbeta and 13 Jbeta primers. The table came from immunoSEQ multiplex PCR; TCRdb's copy has only in-frame clones and leaves some out. The data contain approximately 110,000 clones, around 80% of them singletons. The sequencing input was PBMCs. These receptors were obtained from a man aged 35-49 years in good health and CMV-seropositive.

The chain combines TRBV27 with TRBJ2-5; the match to TRBD1 covers 7 bases. Germline V gene lookup returns CDR1 MNHEY and CDR2 SMNVEV (reference sequence). J gave up 2 bases and V 7 bases, and 4 bases lay outside the gene matches. This CDR3 is built from 13 residues. The CDR3 nucleotides are TGTGCCAGCACCCCGACAGGGCAAGAGACCCAGTACTTC. It is translated as CASTPTGQETQYF.

The chain joins TRBV6-6 to TRBJ2-7; D may be TRBD1 (5 bases). Deletions cut 4 bases from V and 1 base from J, with 14 bases between. From germline, CDR1 is MNHNY and CDR2 SVGAGI (reference sequence). This CDR3 is built from 15 residues. The CDR3 sequence: CASSSPGQGSYEQYF. The DNA of the CDR3 is TGTGCCAGCAGTTCGCCCGGCCAGGGTTCCTACGAGCAGTACTTC.

This clone showed up just once. The chain combines TRBV7-2 with TRBJ1-6; 7 positions match TRBD1. With V trimmed by 5 bases and J by 7 bases, 8 bases remained unmatched. The CDR3 is made up of 15 amino acids. The germline V gene has CDR1 SGHTA and CDR2 FQGNSA. CDR3 sequence: CASSIGQVFNSPLHF. In DNA form, the CDR3 reads TGTGCCAGCAGCATAGGACAGGTTTTCAATTCACCCCTCCACTTT.

This clone has a handful of counts. The V call is TRBV13, the J call TRBJ1-1, with 8 nucleotides matching TRBD1. The CDR3 spans 17 residues. Trimming cost V 5 bases and J 0 bases; bases outside gene matches: 11. The germline V gene encodes CDR1 PRHDT and CDR2 FYEKMQ (reference sequence). The CDR3 DNA follows: TGTGCCAGCAGCGATTCCCTGCAGGGGGCCTTGAACACTGAAGCTTTCTTT. This codes for CASSDSLQGALNTEAFF.

This clone was seen only a few times. The J gene is TRBJ1-2, the V gene TRBV7-8; no definite D call. There are 16 residues in the CDR3. V shed 5 bases and J shed 3 bases, with 19 bases lying between them. Germline assignment: CDR1 SGHVS and CDR2 FQNEAQ. CDR3 region: CASSPQGSSGYYGYTF. In nucleotides, the CDR3 is TGTGCCAGCAGCCCTCAAGGGAGCTCGGGATACTATGGCTACACCTTC. Complete variable domain (other parts from reference TRBV7-8 and TRBJ1-2): GAGVSQSPRYKVAKRGQDVALRCDPISGHVSLFWYQQALGQGPEFLTYFQNEAQLDKSGLPSDRFFAERPEGSVSTLKIQRTQQEDSAVYLCASSPQGSSGYYGYTFGSGTRLTVV.

This chain joins TRBV27 and TRBJ2-7; 7 bases match TRBD1. This CDR3 comprises 17 residues. The J segment lost 3 bases and the V segment lost 5 bases, leaving 16 bases of the junction unmatched. In germline, CDR1 is MNHEY, CDR2 SMNVEV (reference sequence). CDR3 sequence (DNA): TGTGCCAGCAGTCCCCGGACCCGGGACAGATCTTACTACGAGCAGTACTTC. Translation: CASSPRTRDRSYYEQYF.

The chain has TRBV5-4 and TRBJ2-1; 8 nucleotides align to TRBD2. The junction had 22 bases not matched to a gene; V was cut back by 10 bases and J by 10 bases. Germline V lookup: CDR1 SGHNT, CDR2 YYREEE (reference sequence). The length of the CDR3 is 16 residues. Here the CDR3 DNA reads TGTGCCGGCACCTGGGAACGGGGGGGTCTCTTGGCGGAGCAGTTCTTC. Translation gives CAGTWERGGLLAEQFF.

This chain connects TRBV6-6 to TRBJ1-5, with no clear D. V lost 6 bases and J lost 5, with 17 bases in between. Germline V gene lookup returns CDR1 MNHNY and CDR2 SVGAGI (reference sequence). The CDR3 loop spans 15 amino acids. This CDR3 reads CASSGTRTMDQPQHF. The CDR3, as DNA: TGTGCCAGCAGCGGAACAAGGACTATGGATCAGCCCCAGCATTTT.

This chain connects TRBV19 to TRBJ1-5, with a weak D call TRBD1 (6 bases). The CDR3 has 16 residues. Trimming shortened V by 5 bases and J by 10 bases, and 24 bases separated the two germline ends. Germline CDR1 and CDR2: LNHDA and SQIVND (reference sequence). CDR3 DNA: TGTGCCAGTAGTGCTCGGGGGGCTGCGGGTTTTGGACCCCAGCATTTT. It encodes CASSARGAAGFGPQHF.

This rearrangement joins TRBV6-1 to TRBJ2-3; weak D call: TRBD2 (6 bases). CDR1 MNHNS and CDR2 SASEGT come from the germline V gene. V was pared by 3 bases and J by 4 bases, with 14 bases between. The CDR3 sequence is 15 residues long. CDR3 residues: CASSESGLGADTQYF. The DNA for the CDR3 is TGTGCCAGCAGTGAGAGCGGGCTGGGGGCAGATACGCAGTATTTT.

The rearrangement joins TRBV18 to TRBJ2-1, with 7 positions matching TRBD1. The ends lost 3 bases at V and 8 bases at J; junction bases unmatched: 13. Germline V CDR1 and CDR2: KGHSH, LQKENI. The CDR3 consists of 16 residues. The CDR3 spells CASSPGPRGLDHEQFF. The DNA of the CDR3 is TGTGCCAGCTCACCTGGCCCAAGGGGGCTGGACCATGAGCAGTTCTTC.

This chain uses TRBV7-9 with TRBJ1-1, with D uncertain. Germline V CDR1 and CDR2: SEHNR, FQNEAQ (reference sequence). The CDR3 length is 14 residues. V lost 4 bases to trimming and J lost 0 bases, with 9 bases between them. The CDR3 sequence: CASSSVLLNTEAFF. The CDR3 DNA follows: TGTGCCAGCAGCTCTGTACTCTTGAACACTGAAGCTTTCTTT.

J is TRBJ2-7 and V is TRBV6-6, with 8 bases that match TRBD1. V lost 8 bases to trimming and J lost 3 bases; unmatched junction nucleotides: 0. CDR1 MNHNY and CDR2 SVGAGI come from the germline V gene (reference sequence). The CDR3 has 11 amino acids. CDR3 bases: TGTGCCAGCGGGACAGGCTACGAGCAGTACTTC. Translated, it gives CASGTGYEQYF.

There are a few counts of this clone. The J gene is TRBJ2-3, the V gene TRBV6-5; 7 bases align to TRBD2. Germline values: CDR1 MNHEY, CDR2 SVGAGI. V trimming: 8 bases; J trimming: 4 bases; junction bases outside the gene matches: 12. The CDR3 sequence is 15 residues long. CDR3 amino acids: CASGVGEGLPDTQYF. As DNA, the CDR3 is TGTGCCAGCGGGGTGGGGGAGGGCCTTCCAGATACGCAGTATTTT.

This clone was counted once. The rearrangement uses TRBV5-1 and TRBJ2-7, with D possibly TRBD2 on 6 matching bases. The germline V gene has CDR1 SGHRS and CDR2 YFSETQ. The V end lost 0 bases, the J end lost 2 bases, and 9 bases lay between the germline ends. The CDR3 covers 14 residues. CDR3: CASSLGAGAYEQYF. The CDR3 DNA sequence: TGCGCCAGCAGCTTGGGAGCGGGTGCCTACGAGCAGTACTTC.

This sequence joins TRBV6-5 and TRBJ2-1; tentative D call: TRBD1 (7 bases). The V gene's germline CDR1 is MNHEY and CDR2 SVGAGI. The CDR3 is made up of 15 amino acids. V dropped 6 bases and J dropped 7 bases, with 19 bases sitting between them. DNA of the CDR3: TGTGCCAGCAGAGCCCAGGGGGGTTGGGGGAATGAGCAGTTCTTC. Translated, it gives CASRAQGGWGNEQFF.

The chain uses TRBV14 and TRBJ1-2, with TRBD1 matching over 8 bases. The CDR3 length is 16 residues. Germline values: CDR1 SGHDN, CDR2 FVKESK. The ends lost 3 bases at V and 4 bases at J; junction bases unmatched: 10. For the CDR3, the DNA is TGTGCCAGCAGCCAGGACAGGGTGGCCCCCGTCTATGGCTACACCTTC. It encodes CASSQDRVAPVYGYTF.

V and J are TRBV19 and TRBJ1-2; D possibly corresponds to TRBD1 (5 bases). The V end was cut by 3 bases, the J end by 4 bases, with 12 bases between. Germline V gene sequence: CDR1 LNHDA, CDR2 SQIVND (reference sequence). The CDR3 is made up of 14 amino acids. CDR3 protein: CASSIRGLGYGYTF. CDR3 DNA sequence: TGTGCCAGTAGTATTAGGGGCCTTGGCTATGGCTACACCTTC.

The rearrangement uses TRBV7-3 and TRBJ2-5; D is ambiguous. Trimming removed 5 bases from V and 5 bases from J, with 12 bases in between. CDR3 size: 13 residues. CDR1 and CDR2 (germline): SGHTA, FQGTGA. The CDR3 here is CASSRSHGETQYF. The CDR3 DNA sequence: TGTGCCAGCAGCCGCTCCCACGGTGAGACCCAGTACTTC.

V gene TRBV7-6 combines with J gene TRBJ2-1, with TRBD2 as a possible D gene (6 bases). Germline V gives CDR1 SGHVS, CDR2 FNYEAQ. Trimming shortened V by 2 bases and J by 0 bases, and 14 bases separated the two germline ends. This CDR3 has 17 amino acids. In nucleotides, the CDR3 is TGTGCCAGCAGCTTACGACTTCGCGGGAACTCCTACAATGAGCAGTTCTTC. Translation: CASSLRLRGNSYNEQFF.

V gene TRBV7-2 combines with J gene TRBJ2-7; D is unresolved. This CDR3 is built from 11 residues. Trimming removed 5 bases from V and 5 bases from J, with 7 bases in between. The V gene's germline CDR1 is SGHTA and CDR2 FQGNSA. CDR3 sequence (DNA): TGTGCCAGCAGCGTTTCCAACGAGCAGTACTTC. Protein: CASSVSNEQYF.

This clone came up once. The chain carries TRBV11-2 and TRBJ2-7; possibly TRBD2 for D (5 bases). The V end was cut by 1 base, the J end by 7 bases, with 14 bases between. Per the germline V gene, CDR1 is SGHAT and CDR2 is FQNNGV. CDR3 length: 14 residues. CDR3 sequence: CASSLGRGMGEQYF. The DNA for the CDR3 is TGTGCCAGCAGCTTAGGCAGAGGGATGGGTGAGCAGTACTTC.